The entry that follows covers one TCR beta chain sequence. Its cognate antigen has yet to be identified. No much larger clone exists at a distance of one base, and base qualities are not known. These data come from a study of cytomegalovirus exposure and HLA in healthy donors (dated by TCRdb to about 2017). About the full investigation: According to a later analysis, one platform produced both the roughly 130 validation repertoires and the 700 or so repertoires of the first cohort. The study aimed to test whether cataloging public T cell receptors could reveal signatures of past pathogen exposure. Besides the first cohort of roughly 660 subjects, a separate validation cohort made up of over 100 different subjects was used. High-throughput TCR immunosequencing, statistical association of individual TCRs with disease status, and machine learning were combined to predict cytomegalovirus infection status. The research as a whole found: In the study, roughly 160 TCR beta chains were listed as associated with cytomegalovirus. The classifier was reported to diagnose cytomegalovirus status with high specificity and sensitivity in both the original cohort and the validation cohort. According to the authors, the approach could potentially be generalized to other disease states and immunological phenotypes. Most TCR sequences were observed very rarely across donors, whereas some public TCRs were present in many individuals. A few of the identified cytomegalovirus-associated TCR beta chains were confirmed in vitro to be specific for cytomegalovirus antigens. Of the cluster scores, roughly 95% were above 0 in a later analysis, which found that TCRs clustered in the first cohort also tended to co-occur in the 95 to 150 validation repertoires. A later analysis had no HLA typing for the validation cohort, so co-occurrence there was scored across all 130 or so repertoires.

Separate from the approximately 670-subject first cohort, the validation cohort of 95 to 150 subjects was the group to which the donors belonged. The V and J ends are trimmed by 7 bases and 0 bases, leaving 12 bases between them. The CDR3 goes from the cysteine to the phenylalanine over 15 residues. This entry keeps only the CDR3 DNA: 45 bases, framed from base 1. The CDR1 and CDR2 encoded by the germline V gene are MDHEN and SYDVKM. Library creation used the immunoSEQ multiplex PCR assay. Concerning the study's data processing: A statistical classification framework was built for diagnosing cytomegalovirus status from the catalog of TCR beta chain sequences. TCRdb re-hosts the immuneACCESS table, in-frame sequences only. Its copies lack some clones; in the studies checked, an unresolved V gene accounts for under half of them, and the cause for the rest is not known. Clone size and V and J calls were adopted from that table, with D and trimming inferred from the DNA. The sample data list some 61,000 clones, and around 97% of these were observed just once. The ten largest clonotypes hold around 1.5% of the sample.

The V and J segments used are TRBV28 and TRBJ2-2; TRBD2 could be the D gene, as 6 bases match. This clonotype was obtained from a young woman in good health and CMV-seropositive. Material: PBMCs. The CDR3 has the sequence CASMDAGPNTGELFF. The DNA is TGTGCCAGCATGGACGCGGGACCGAACACCGGGGAGCTGTTTTTT.